These 14 T cell receptor beta chains were sequenced from one sample in a study of T cell changes during pregnancy in multiple sclerosis. Using immunoSEQ multiplex PCR, the repertoire was profiled, and TCRdb retains in-frame clones only, with some absent. The profile shows some 29,000 clones, over 80% of them singletons. The sample consisted of CD8+ T cells from peripheral blood mononuclear cells, taken before pregnancy. The source is a female donor with multiple sclerosis, enrolled in a pregnancy study.

V and J are TRBV7-6 and TRBJ2-1; the match to TRBD2 covers 14 bases. The CDR3 runs 15 residues. Germline values: CDR1 SGHVS, CDR2 FNYEAQ. Germline trimming cut 5 bases from V and 7 bases from J; bases unmatched to any gene: 4. The CDR3 sequence: CASSPGTSGSNEQFF. CDR3 DNA: TGTGCCAGCAGCCCCGGGACTAGCGGGAGTAATGAGCAGTTCTTC.

The CDR3 loop reads CASSLRDMNTEAFF. Here the CDR3 DNA reads TGTGCCAGCAGCTTACGGGACATGAACACTGAAGCTTTCTTT. The V and J genes are TRBV13 and TRBJ1-1; D might be TRBD1 (6 bases). The CDR3 consists of 14 residues. From germline, CDR1 is PRHDT and CDR2 FYEKMQ (reference sequence). V was trimmed by 2 bases and J by 0 bases, leaving 7 bases between them.

The gene calls are TRBV28 and TRBJ1-4; D uncertain. There are 14 residues in the CDR3. Germline V gene data show CDR1 as MDHEN and CDR2 as SYDVKM. Deletions cut 4 bases from V and 4 bases from J, with 10 bases between. This CDR3 reads CASSSKNNNEKLFF. The CDR3 bases are TGTGCCAGCAGTTCCAAGAACAATAATGAAAAACTGTTTTTT.

This clone was recorded once. An end of the junction differs from the germline gene, which may be a read error. The rearrangement joins TRBV7-7 to TRBJ2-1; no clear D gene. The germline CDR1 and CDR2 sequences are SSHAT and FNYEAQ (reference sequence). The CDR3 runs 13 residues. The CDR3 sequence is CASSPYGHNEQFF. CDR3 bases: TGTGCTAGCAGCCCTTATGGGCACAATGAGCAGTTCTTC. The full variable domain, its missing parts supplied by reference TRBV7-7 and TRBJ2-1, is GAGVSQSPRYKVTKRGQDVTLRCDPISSHATLYWYQQALGQGPEFLTYFNYEAQPDKSGLPSDRFSAERPEGSISTLTIQRTEQRDSAMYRCASSPYGHNEQFFGPGTRLTVL.

This clone was counted at least ten times. The chain links TRBV27 to TRBJ2-7; 7 nucleotides align to TRBD1. Germline trimming cut 2 bases from V and 5 bases from J; bases unmatched to any gene: 3. Germline V gene data show CDR1 as MNHEY and CDR2 as SMNVEV (reference sequence). The CDR3 runs 13 residues. The CDR3 region is CASSLNRGHEQYF. The DNA for the CDR3 is TGTGCCAGCAGTTTAAACAGGGGCCACGAGCAGTACTTC.

The V call is TRBV27, the J call TRBJ1-1; D perhaps matches TRBD1 (6 bases). The germline V and J ends were trimmed by 0 bases and 7 bases, with 15 bases remaining between them. The CDR3 runs to 15 residues. CDR1 and CDR2 from the germline V gene are MNHEY and SMNVEV (reference sequence). CDR3 coding DNA: TGTGCCAGCAGTTTATCTTCGGCAGGGGACTATGAAGCTTTCTTT. Translation gives CASSLSSAGDYEAFF.

In DNA, the CDR3 is TGTGCCAGCAGCTTAGCTGCCAGCGCGTCAGTCGATGAGCAGTTCTTC. This codes for CASSLAASASVDEQFF. The chain links TRBV7-9 to TRBJ2-1, with no clear D. The germline gives CDR1 SEHNR, CDR2 FQNEAQ (reference sequence). Trimming took 0 bases from V and 8 from J, leaving 17 bases between them. The CDR3 loop spans 16 amino acids.

This CDR3 is CASSLSVTGELFF. As DNA, the CDR3 is TGCGCCAGCAGCTTGTCTGTAACCGGGGAGCTGTTTTTT. This sequence joins TRBV5-1 and TRBJ2-2; no clear D gene. Germline CDR1 reads SGHRS; CDR2 reads YFSETQ. There are 13 residues in the CDR3. The ends were cut back, 1 base at V and 5 bases at J, with 6 bases in the middle.

The V call is TRBV30, the J call TRBJ2-5; D is unclear. V was trimmed by 0 bases and J by 1 base, leaving 6 bases between them. Germline V gene data show CDR1 as GTSNPN and CDR2 as SVGIG (reference sequence). The CDR3 runs 13 residues. In nucleotides, the CDR3 is TGTGCCTGGAGTGTAAACAGCCAAGAGACCCAGTACTTC. This gives the protein CAWSVNSQETQYF.

This chain links TRBV18 with TRBJ2-1; maybe TRBD1 (6 bases). CDR1 is KGHSH, CDR2 LQKENI, per germline. V was cut by 3 bases and J by 4 bases, with 16 bases left in between. The CDR3 is made up of 16 amino acids. Here the CDR3 DNA reads TGTGCCAGCTCACCCCCGGGACAAGTCCTATACAATGAGCAGTTCTTC. It encodes CASSPPGQVLYNEQFF.

This clone appeared a single time. The gene calls are TRBV27 and TRBJ2-7, with TRBD1 matching over 7 bases. V was pared by 5 bases and J by 6 bases, with 1 base of the junction left unmatched. CDR3 length: 11 residues. The germline V gene has CDR1 MNHEY and CDR2 SMNVEV (reference sequence). For the CDR3, the DNA is TGTGCCAGCAGTGCAGGGGGCGAGCAGTACTTC. Translation gives CASSAGGEQYF.

The gene calls are TRBV2 and TRBJ2-1; D is possibly TRBD2 (5 bases). Trimming pared 1 base from V and 12 bases from J, leaving 13 bases between. CDR1 and CDR2 (germline): SNHLY, FYNNEI. The CDR3 extends over 13 amino acids. CDR3 in amino acids: CASSEGVGDAQFF. CDR3 in DNA: TGTGCCAGCAGTGAAGGAGTCGGGGATGCGCAGTTCTTC.

The chain links TRBV5-6 to TRBJ2-1; 8 bases are a match to TRBD2. Germline V lookup: CDR1 SGHDT, CDR2 YYEEEE. Trimming cost V 6 bases and J 3 bases; bases outside gene matches: 11. The CDR3 is 16 amino acids. The CDR3 here is CASTEQQGLVYNEQFF. CDR3 nucleotide sequence: TGTGCCAGCACGGAACAGCAGGGACTAGTCTACAATGAGCAGTTCTTC.

The chain has TRBV4-3 and TRBJ1-1; 9 nucleotides align to TRBD1. Unmatched junction bases numbered 4, after V lost 1 base and J lost 7 bases. The CDR3 sequence is 14 residues long. CDR1 and CDR2 from the germline V gene are LGHNA and YSLEER. CDR3 DNA: TGCGCCAGCAGCCAAGGGACAGGGGTTGGTGAAGCTTTCTTT. Amino acids: CASSQGTGVGEAFF.